The rows below give T cell receptor beta chains drawn from one sample of a study of cytomegalovirus exposure and HLA in healthy donors. TCRdb keeps only in-frame clones here, not all; method: immunoSEQ multiplex PCR. The table has some 170,000 clones, about 81% seen once. The material sequenced was PBMCs. The receptor source for this set is a young woman in good health and CMV-seronegative. CDR3s leave out the opening cysteine and the closing phenylalanine or tryptophan.

V gene: TRBV10-3
CDR3 length: 13
J gene: TRBJ1-3
CDR3 protein: AVTPFLLSGNTIY

V gene: TRBV5-5
CDR3 length: 11
J gene: TRBJ1-1
CDR3 protein: ASSPTGNTEAF

V gene: TRBV7-9
CDR3 length: 11
J gene: TRBJ1-1
CDR3 protein: ASREGMSFEAF

V gene: TRBV7-3
CDR3 length: 12
J gene: TRBJ2-6
CDR3 protein: ASSLGQGFNVLT

V gene: TRBV19
CDR3 length: 10
J gene: TRBJ1-1
CDR3 protein: ASSFGLREAF

V gene: TRBV11-2
CDR3 length: 15
J gene: TRBJ2-2
CDR3 protein: ASSLRGQTVNTGELF

V gene: TRBV30
CDR3 length: 9
J gene: TRBJ1-1
CDR3 protein: AWRANTEAF

V gene: TRBV2
CDR3 length: 11
J gene: TRBJ1-2
CDR3 protein: ASSVEGADGYT

V gene: TRBV11-2
CDR3 length: 10
J gene: TRBJ2-4
CDR3 protein: ASRVAPGIQY

V gene: TRBV9
CDR3 length: 14
J gene: TRBJ1-1
CDR3 protein: ASSPREGGMNTEAF

V gene: TRBV5-1
CDR3 length: 10
J gene: TRBJ2-7
CDR3 protein: ASTLRGIEQY

V gene: TRBV10-2
CDR3 length: 12
J gene: TRBJ2-2
CDR3 protein: ASSRWTYTGELF

V gene: TRBV19
CDR3 length: 14
J gene: TRBJ1-5
CDR3 protein: ASSILLGRGDQPQH

V gene: TRBV2
CDR3 length: 13
J gene: TRBJ1-1
CDR3 protein: ASRSTRQGGTEAF

V gene: TRBV30
CDR3 length: 11
J gene: TRBJ2-5
CDR3 protein: AWSVLARDRRN

V gene: TRBV19
CDR3 length: 10
J gene: TRBJ1-2
CDR3 protein: ASSPTHYGYT

V gene: TRBV11-2
CDR3 length: 11
J gene: TRBJ1-5
CDR3 protein: ASSQGPDQPQH

V gene: TRBV18
CDR3 length: 8
J gene: TRBJ1-1
CDR3 protein: ASSGTEAF

V gene: TRBV5-4
CDR3 length: 12
J gene: TRBJ2-7
CDR3 protein: ASSLVQGTYEQY

V gene: TRBV30
CDR3 length: 13
J gene: TRBJ2-7
CDR3 protein: AWSGTGTGPYEQY

V gene: TRBV7-9
CDR3 length: 13
J gene: TRBJ1-1
CDR3 protein: ASSLGGGASTEAF

V gene: TRBV5-1
CDR3 length: 12
J gene: TRBJ2-2
CDR3 protein: ASSLTGSTGELF

V gene: TRBV6-5
CDR3 length: 10
J gene: TRBJ1-1
CDR3 protein: ASSYGRGKPF

V gene: TRBV4-1
CDR3 length: 19
J gene: TRBJ2-3
CDR3 protein: ASSALHLFSRDRDSADTQY

V gene: TRBV10-2
CDR3 length: 13
J gene: TRBJ2-7
CDR3 protein: ASIPGGRISYEQY

V gene: TRBV27
CDR3 length: 12
J gene: -
CDR3 protein: ASSLNGRAYEQY

V gene: TRBV11-2
CDR3 length: 12
J gene: TRBJ2-5
CDR3 protein: ASRIATIGETQY

V gene: TRBV5-1
CDR3 length: 13
J gene: TRBJ1-4
CDR3 protein: ASSLVGQGIEKLF

V gene: TRBV21-1
CDR3 length: 15
J gene: TRBJ2-7
CDR3 protein: ASSKKAPGTGGDEQY

V gene: TRBV10-3
CDR3 length: 14
J gene: TRBJ1-1
CDR3 protein: AISEPGQGSNTEAF

V gene: TRBV5-4
CDR3 length: 13
J gene: -
CDR3 protein: ASSLGGQGRSEQY

V gene: TRBV9
CDR3 length: 14
J gene: TRBJ2-1
CDR3 protein: ASSVLQGGAYNEQF

V gene: TRBV6-4
CDR3 length: 13
J gene: TRBJ2-3
CDR3 protein: ASRPIAGRTDTQY

V gene: TRBV2
CDR3 length: 12
J gene: TRBJ2-1
CDR3 protein: ASGGTDSYNEQF

V gene: TRBV9
CDR3 length: 11
J gene: TRBJ2-7
CDR3 protein: ASSVGLEYEQY

V gene: TRBV30
CDR3 length: 14
J gene: TRBJ2-7
CDR3 protein: AWSVQARLARYEQY

V gene: TRBV18
CDR3 length: 13
J gene: TRBJ2-7
CDR3 protein: ASSPPSRQSYEQY

V gene: TRBV19
CDR3 length: 12
J gene: TRBJ2-3
CDR3 protein: ASTDRGKADTQY

V gene: TRBV5-4
CDR3 length: 15
J gene: TRBJ2-7
CDR3 protein: ASSPNVAQRLFYEQY

V gene: TRBV4-1
CDR3 length: 13
J gene: TRBJ2-7
CDR3 protein: ASSQAPRVGYEQY

V gene: TRBV5-3
CDR3 length: 9
J gene: TRBJ2-1
CDR3 protein: APLRGHEQF